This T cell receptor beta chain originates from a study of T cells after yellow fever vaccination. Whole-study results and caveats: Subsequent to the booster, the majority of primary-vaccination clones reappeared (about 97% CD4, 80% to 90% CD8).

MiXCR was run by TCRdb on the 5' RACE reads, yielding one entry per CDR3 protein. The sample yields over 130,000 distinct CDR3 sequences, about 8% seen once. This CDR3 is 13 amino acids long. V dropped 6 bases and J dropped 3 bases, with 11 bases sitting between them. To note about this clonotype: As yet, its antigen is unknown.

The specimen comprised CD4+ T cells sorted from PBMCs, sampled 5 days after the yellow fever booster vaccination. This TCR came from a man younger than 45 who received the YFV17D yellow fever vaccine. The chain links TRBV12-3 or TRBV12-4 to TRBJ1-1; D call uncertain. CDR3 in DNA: TGTGCCAGCAGGGCCCTCGAAGACACTGAAGCTTTCTTT. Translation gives CASRALEDTEAFF.